These 27 T cell receptor beta chains were sequenced from one sample in a study of T cells in Graves' hyperthyroidism and ophthalmopathy. The TCR beta CDR3 regions underwent amplification using RNA transcripts as the source. Primed by the HTBI set, a first-round RT-PCR was run on the TCR CDR3. TCRdb ran MiXCR on the multiplex PCR reads and lists one entry per CDR3 protein. Of around 340,000 distinct CDR3 sequences listed, roughly 18% are singletons. Sequencing input: blood. These receptor sequences come from a woman aged 50 to 60 with Graves' hyperthyroidism.

This clonotype was found a few times. Since a much larger clone is just one base distant, this may be a read error. DNA for the CDR3: TGCAGTACTCTACTAGCGGGAGGGTACAATGAGCAGTTCTTC. It translates to CSTLLAGGYNEQFF. The chain has TRBV20-1 and TRBJ2-1, with 13 bases identical to TRBD2. The CDR3 has 14 residues. Losses at the gene ends were 8 bases for V and 4 bases for J; bases not matched to a gene: 5. Germline-derived CDR1 and CDR2 are DFQATT and SNEGSKA (reference sequence).

Only a few counts were recorded for this clonotype. The gene calls are TRBV5-4 and TRBJ2-3, with D unclear. This CDR3 comprises 16 residues. CDR1 and CDR2 from the germline V gene are SGHNT and YYREEE (reference sequence). V shed 2 bases and J shed 1 base, with 14 bases lying between them. CDR3 coding DNA: TGTGCCAGCAGCTTAATCCCCCGACGGGGCACAGATACGCAGTATTTT. It yields the protein CASSLIPRRGTDTQYF.

J is TRBJ2-1 and V is TRBV20-1; the D is unclear. The CDR3 has 12 amino acids. Trimming removed 4 bases at V and 6 bases at J, with 10 bases between. Germline CDR1 reads DFQATT; CDR2 reads SNEGSKA (reference sequence). The CDR3 region is CSATDSCNEQFF. DNA for the CDR3: TGCAGTGCTACGGATAGCTGCAATGAGCAGTTCTTC.

This rearrangement joins TRBV6-8 to TRBJ1-2; D gene ambiguous. The CDR3 extends over 13 amino acids. The germline V gene encodes CDR1 MNHGY and CDR2 SAAAGT. V lost 6 bases to trimming and J lost 2 bases, with 10 bases between them. The CDR3 nucleotides are TGTGCCAGCAGAAAACGCGAGAACTATGGCTACACCTTC. Translated: CASRKRENYGYTF.

This clonotype showed up just a few times. The rearrangement uses TRBV6-1 and TRBJ1-6; maybe TRBD1 (6 bases). The CDR3 is 16 amino acids. The germline gives CDR1 MNHNS, CDR2 SASEGT. Trimming removed 5 bases from V and 10 bases from J, with 21 bases in between. This CDR3 reads CASSHVPRDIRSPLHF. The CDR3, as DNA: TGTGCCAGCAGTCACGTTCCCCGGGACATCAGATCACCCCTCCACTTT.

This clonotype was counted many times. V and J are TRBV6-2 or TRBV6-3 and TRBJ2-3; weak D call: TRBD2 (6 bases). The CDR3 spans 16 residues. CDR1 is MNHEY, CDR2 SVGEGT, per germline. Trimming removed 2 bases from V and 0 bases from J, with 12 bases in between. The chain's CDR3 is CASSYGGGASTDTQYF. CDR3 DNA: TGTGCCAGCAGTTACGGAGGCGGGGCGAGCACAGATACGCAGTATTTT.

This clonotype was recorded many times. The chain has TRBV6-1 and TRBJ2-1; 11 bases match TRBD2. Germline loops: CDR1 MNHNS, CDR2 SASEGT. J was trimmed by 9 bases and V by 10 bases; bases with no gene match: 14. The CDR3 sequence is 15 residues long. CDR3 nucleotides: TGTGCCATCAAGCTTAGCGGGGGGGCCGATGGTGAGCAGTTCTTC. Its protein product is CAIKLSGGADGEQFF.

J is TRBJ2-1 and V is TRBV28, with D uncertain. From germline, CDR1 is MDHEN and CDR2 SYDVKM. The V end was cut by 7 bases, the J end by 6 bases, with 10 bases between. The CDR3 spans 12 residues. CDR3 sequence reads: CASTREGNEQFF. The CDR3 DNA sequence: TGTGCCAGCACCCGCGAAGGCAATGAGCAGTTCTTC.

This clonotype has at least ten counts. CDR3 nucleotide sequence: TGCGCCAGCAGCTTGGGAGAACTGGGCGTTTATGGCTACACCTTC. This sequence encodes CASSLGELGVYGYTF. This rearrangement joins TRBV5-1 to TRBJ1-2; D not certain. Germline CDR1 SGHRS, CDR2 YFSETQ. There are 15 residues in the CDR3. V lost 0 bases, J lost 5 bases, and 14 bases lay in between.

V gene TRBV4-1 combines with J gene TRBJ2-7, with 10 nucleotides matching TRBD2. V shed 3 bases, J shed 3 bases, and the junction held 11 bases outside the gene matches. The CDR3 extends over 17 amino acids. Germline V gives CDR1 MGHRA, CDR2 YSYEKL. As DNA, the CDR3 is TGCGCCAGCAGCCAGTACCCAGGAGCGGGAGGGGGCTACGAGCAGTACTTC. Protein product: CASSQYPGAGGGYEQYF.

The genes are TRBV24-1 and TRBJ1-1; D not certain. The CDR3 covers 12 residues. Germline V gene data show CDR1 as KGHDR and CDR2 as SFDVKD. V lost 5 bases and J lost 1, with 4 bases in between. This CDR3 is CATSGPNTEAFF. Written as DNA, the CDR3 is TGTGCCACCAGTGGTCCGAACACTGAAGCTTTCTTT.

Only a few counts were recorded for this clonotype. This chain connects TRBV5-1 to TRBJ2-5; TRBD2 might be the D (7 bases). The ends were cut back, 0 bases at V and 5 bases at J, with 20 bases in the middle. The CDR3 has 17 residues. Germline V gene lookup returns CDR1 SGHRS and CDR2 YFSETQ. The CDR3 DNA follows: TGCGCCAGCAGCTTGGGCGACAACGGGGGGCCCGGGGAGACCCAGTACTTC. This sequence encodes CASSLGDNGGPGETQYF. Using reference TRBV5-1 and TRBJ2-5 for the parts outside the CDR3, the full variable domain is KAGVTQTPRYLIKTRGQQVTLSCSPISGHRSVSWYQQTPGQGLQFLFEYFSETQRNKGNFPGRFSGRQFSNSRSEMNVSTLELGDSALYLCASSLGDNGGPGETQYFGPGTRLLVL.

In this sample, this clonotype turned up a few times. The chain links TRBV14 to TRBJ2-2; possibly TRBD2 for D (5 bases). Germline CDR1 is SGHDN and CDR2 is FVKESK. The V end lost 4 bases, the J end lost 1 base, and 13 bases lay between the germline ends. The CDR3 extends over 16 amino acids. The CDR3 DNA reads TGTGCCAGCAGCCCTAGGGAGCACCAGAACACCGGGGAGCTGTTTTTT. Translated: CASSPREHQNTGELFF.

This clonotype was observed at least ten times. The chain employs TRBV12-3 or TRBV12-4 and TRBJ2-1; perhaps TRBD2 as D (6 bases). The CDR3 contains 15 residues. Trimming removed 6 bases from V and 5 bases from J, with 17 bases in between. DNA of the CDR3: TGTGCCAGCAGAAACGACCTAGCGAGCAACAATGAGCAGTTCTTC. It specifies CASRNDLASNNEQFF.

The sample holds many counts of this clonotype. V usage is TRBV20-1 and J usage is TRBJ2-1; D perhaps matches TRBD2 (5 bases). The CDR3 loop spans 13 amino acids. V dropped 3 bases and J dropped 2 bases, with 8 bases sitting between them. Germline CDR1 reads DFQATT; CDR2 reads SNEGSKA (reference sequence). The CDR3 DNA follows: TGCAGTGCTAGCGGGGTCCCCTACAATGAGCAGTTCTTC. As protein: CSASGVPYNEQFF.

This clonotype was seen a few times. This chain links TRBV11-2 with TRBJ2-1, with 8 bases that match TRBD1. This CDR3 region has 17 residues. The V segment lost 5 bases and the J segment 4 bases; nucleotides outside the gene matches: 13. Looked up from germline, CDR1 is SGHAT and CDR2 is FQNNGV. CDR3 bases: TGTGCCAGCAGCCCCCCCGCGCGGGGACAGGTATACAATGAGCAGTTCTTC. Its translation is CASSPPARGQVYNEQFF.

CDR3 residues: CASSTGTSLSNEQFF. CDR3 DNA: TGTGCCAGCAGTACCGGGACGAGTTTAAGCAATGAGCAGTTCTTC. The rearrangement links TRBV7-3 to TRBJ2-1; D assignment may be TRBD1 or TRBD2 (5 bases each). Germline V gene lookup returns CDR1 SGHTA and CDR2 FQGTGA. The CDR3 totals 15 residues. Between the trimmed V and J ends, which lost 6 bases and 6 bases, there was a span of 18 bases.

The sample holds many counts of this clonotype. This CDR3 reads CASSHGQGDEQYF. DNA for the CDR3: TGTGCCAGCAGCCATGGACAGGGAGACGAGCAGTACTTC. The V call is TRBV5-5, the J call TRBJ2-7; 8 bases align to TRBD1. Unmatched junction bases numbered 5, after V lost 4 bases and J lost 5 bases. The CDR3 extends over 13 amino acids. The V gene's germline CDR1 is SGHKS and CDR2 YYEKEE (reference sequence).

This clonotype came up many times. The genes are TRBV2 and TRBJ1-4, with D tentatively TRBD1 (5 bases). V was pared by 4 bases and J by 5 bases, with 5 bases between. This CDR3 is 12 amino acids long. Germline V gives CDR1 SNHLY, CDR2 FYNNEI. CDR3 residues: CASSAGNEKLFF. For the CDR3, the DNA is TGTGCCAGCAGTGCAGGGAATGAAAAACTGTTTTTT. Combining the CDR3 with reference TRBV2 and TRBJ1-4 gives the whole variable domain EPEVTQTPSHQVTQMGQEVILRCVPISNHLYFYWYRQILGQKVEFLVSFYNNEISEKSEIFDDQFSVERPDGSNFTLKIRSTKLEDSAMYFCASSAGNEKLFFGSGTQLSVL.

This clonotype was detected many times. This chain links TRBV20-1 with TRBJ2-3; D uncertain. Germline CDR1 reads DFQATT; CDR2 reads SNEGSKA (reference sequence). This CDR3 has 13 amino acids. Trimming shortened V by 6 bases and J by 1 base, and 11 bases separated the two germline ends. This chain's CDR3 is CSAPAQGTDTQYF. For the CDR3, the DNA is TGCAGTGCGCCTGCCCAGGGCACAGATACGCAGTATTTT.

This clonotype came up a few times. The chain combines TRBV19 with TRBJ2-5; D perhaps matches TRBD1 (5 bases). The length of the CDR3 is 13 residues. Trimming left V 5 bases short and J 7 bases short, with 14 bases between. Germline CDR1 is LNHDA and CDR2 is SQIVND (reference sequence). The CDR3 nucleotides read TGTGCCAGTAGTCACAGGATCGGCGGGACCCAGTACTTC. It encodes CASSHRIGGTQYF.

This clonotype was seen more than once but under ten times. The CDR3 nucleotides read TGTGCCAGCTCAGCCATGGACAGGGTAGGCGAGACCCAGTACTTC. This gives the protein CASSAMDRVGETQYF. The chain has TRBV18 and TRBJ2-5; 8 bases match TRBD1. The length of the CDR3 is 15 residues. Germline V gene sequence: CDR1 KGHSH, CDR2 LQKENI. Germline trimming cut 5 bases from V and 5 bases from J; bases unmatched to any gene: 10.

The chain joins TRBV6-1 to TRBJ2-1; 11 nucleotides match TRBD2. CDR3 length: 15 amino acids. Unmatched junction bases numbered 0, after V lost 3 bases and J lost 2 bases. Germline values: CDR1 MNHNS, CDR2 SASEGT. In DNA form, the CDR3 reads TGTGCCAGCAGTGAGACTAGCGGGGCCTACAATGAGCAGTTCTTC. Translation gives CASSETSGAYNEQFF.

This clonotype was detected many times. The chain combines TRBV2 with TRBJ1-1, with D unresolved. V was pared by 6 bases and J by 8 bases, with 10 bases between. Germline CDR1 is SNHLY and CDR2 is FYNNEI. There are 11 residues in the CDR3. The CDR3 spells CASRVETEAFF. The CDR3 nucleotides read TGTGCCAGCAGGGTAGAGACAGAAGCTTTCTTT. Complete variable domain (other parts from reference TRBV2 and TRBJ1-1): EPEVTQTPSHQVTQMGQEVILRCVPISNHLYFYWYRQILGQKVEFLVSFYNNEISEKSEIFDDQFSVERPDGSNFTLKIRSTKLEDSAMYFCASRVETEAFFGQGTRLTVV.

On this clonotype itself: A much larger clone differs from this one at a single base, so this may be a read error. V gene TRBV28 combines with J gene TRBJ1-2; D perhaps matches TRBD1 (5 bases). CDR1 and CDR2 (germline): MDHEN, SYDVKM. The length of the CDR3 is 14 residues. The CDR3 loop reads CASSLRGAGYSYTF. The CDR3 DNA follows: TGTGCCAGCAGTTTACGCGGGGCGGGCTATAGCTACACCTTC.

This clonotype has only a few counts. This chain uses TRBV29-1 with TRBJ1-2; D is uncertain. V shed 4 bases and J shed 6 bases, with 9 bases lying between them. Germline CDR1 reads SQVTM; CDR2 reads ANQGSEA. CDR3 length: 11 amino acids. The CDR3 region is CSVVSGDGYTF. For the CDR3, the DNA is TGCAGCGTTGTTAGTGGCGATGGCTACACCTTC.

The CDR3 region is CSARAGLAGGGRELFF. In DNA form, the CDR3 reads TGCAGTGCTAGGGCGGGACTAGCGGGAGGAGGGCGGGAGCTGTTTTTT. The rearrangement uses TRBV20-1 and TRBJ2-2; TRBD2 agrees at 15 bases. The CDR3 extends over 16 amino acids. Germline-derived CDR1 and CDR2 are DFQATT and SNEGSKA (reference sequence). Unmatched junction bases numbered 8, after V lost 3 bases and J lost 9 bases.